The clone carrying this T cell receptor (beta chain) was recorded once. Only in-frame clones appear in the TCRdb table, and some are missing; sequencing was by immunoSEQ multiplex PCR. The sample lists 240,000 or so clones, 90% occurring once. This record comes from a study of blood T cell repertoires in COVID-19. Study overall: The samples span acute and convalescent COVID-19 from the United States, Italy and Spain.

Shortly before study entry, within 2 weeks, exposed participants had met a COVID-19 case. The V end lost 2 bases, the J end lost 4 bases, and 9 bases lay between the germline ends. The CDR3 sequence is 13 residues long. The germline CDR1 and CDR2 sequences are MNHEY and SVGAGI. The receptor was isolated from a man aged 50 or older who had been exposed to COVID-19. This chain joins TRBV6-5 and TRBJ2-7; weak D call: TRBD1 (5 bases). Specimen: PBMCs or T cells enriched from blood (not recorded which). CDR3 protein: CASSYDSYYEQYF. The CDR3 DNA is TGTGCCAGCAGTTACGACAGTTATTACGAGCAGTACTTC.